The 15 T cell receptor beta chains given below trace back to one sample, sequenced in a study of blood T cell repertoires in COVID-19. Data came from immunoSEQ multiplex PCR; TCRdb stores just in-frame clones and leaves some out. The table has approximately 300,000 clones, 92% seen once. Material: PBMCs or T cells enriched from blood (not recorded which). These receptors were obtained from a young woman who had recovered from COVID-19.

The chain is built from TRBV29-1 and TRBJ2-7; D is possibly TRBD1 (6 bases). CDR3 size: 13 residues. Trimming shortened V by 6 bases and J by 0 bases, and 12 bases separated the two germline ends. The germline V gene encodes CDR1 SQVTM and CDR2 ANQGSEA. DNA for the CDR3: TGCAGCGTGCTGGGGGCCCCCTCCTACGAGCAGTACTTC. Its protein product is CSVLGAPSYEQYF.

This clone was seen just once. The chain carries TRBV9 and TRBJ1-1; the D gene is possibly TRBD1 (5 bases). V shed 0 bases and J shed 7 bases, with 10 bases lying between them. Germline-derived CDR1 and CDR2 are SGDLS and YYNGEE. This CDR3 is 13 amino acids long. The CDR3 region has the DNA TGTGCCAGCAGCGTAGGATACGGGGGTGAAGCTTTCTTT. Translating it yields CASSVGYGGEAFF. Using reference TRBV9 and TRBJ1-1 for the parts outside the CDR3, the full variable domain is DSGVTQTPKHLITATGQRVTLRCSPRSGDLSVYWYQQSLDQGLQFLIQYYNGEERAKGNILERFSAQQFPDLHSELNLSSLELGDSALYFCASSVGYGGEAFFGQGTRLTVV.

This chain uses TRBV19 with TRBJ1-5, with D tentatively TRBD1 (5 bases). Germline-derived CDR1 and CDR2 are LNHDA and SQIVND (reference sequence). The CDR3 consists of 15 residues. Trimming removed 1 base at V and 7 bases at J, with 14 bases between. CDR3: CASSIGGRGGQPQHF. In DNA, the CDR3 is TGTGCCAGTAGTATAGGAGGGAGGGGAGGGCAGCCCCAGCATTTT. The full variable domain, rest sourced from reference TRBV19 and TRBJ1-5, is DGGITQSPKYLFRKEGQNVTLSCEQNLNHDAMYWYRQDPGQGLRLIYYSQIVNDFQKGDIAEGYSVSREKKESFPLTVTSAQKNPTAFYLCASSIGGRGGQPQHFGDGTRLSIL.

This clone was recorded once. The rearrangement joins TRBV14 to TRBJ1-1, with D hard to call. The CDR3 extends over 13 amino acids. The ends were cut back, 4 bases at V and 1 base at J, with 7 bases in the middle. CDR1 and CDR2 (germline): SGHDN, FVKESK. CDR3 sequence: CASSRQANTEAFF. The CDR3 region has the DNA TGTGCCAGCAGCCGTCAAGCGAACACTGAAGCTTTCTTT.

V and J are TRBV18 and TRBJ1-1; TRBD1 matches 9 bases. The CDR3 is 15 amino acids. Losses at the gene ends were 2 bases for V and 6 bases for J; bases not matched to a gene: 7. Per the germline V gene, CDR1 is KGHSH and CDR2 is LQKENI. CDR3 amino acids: CASSPGTGRIPEAFF. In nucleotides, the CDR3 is TGTGCCAGCTCACCAGGGACAGGGAGGATACCTGAAGCTTTCTTT. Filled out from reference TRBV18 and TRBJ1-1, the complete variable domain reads NAGVMQNPRHLVRRRGQEARLRCSPMKGHSHVYWYRQLPEEGLKFMVYLQKENIIDESGMPKERFSAEFPKEGPSILRIQQVVRGDSAAYFCASSPGTGRIPEAFFGQGTRLTVV.

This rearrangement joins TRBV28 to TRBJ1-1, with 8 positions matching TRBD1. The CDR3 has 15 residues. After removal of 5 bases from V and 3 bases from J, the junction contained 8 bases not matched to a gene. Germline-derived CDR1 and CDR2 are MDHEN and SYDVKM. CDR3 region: CASSLQGARYTEAFF. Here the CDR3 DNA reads TGTGCCAGCAGTCTCCAGGGGGCTAGGTACACTGAAGCTTTCTTT.

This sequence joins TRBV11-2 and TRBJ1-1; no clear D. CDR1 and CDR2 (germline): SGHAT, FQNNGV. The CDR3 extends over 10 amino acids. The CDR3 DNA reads TGTGCTGAGGGCCAGGTCGGAGCTTTCTTT. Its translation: CAEGQVGAFF.

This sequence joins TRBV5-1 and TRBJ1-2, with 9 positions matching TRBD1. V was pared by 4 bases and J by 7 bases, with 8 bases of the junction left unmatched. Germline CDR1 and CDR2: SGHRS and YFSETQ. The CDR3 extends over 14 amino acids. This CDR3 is CASSAGGQGPGYTF. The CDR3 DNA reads TGCGCCAGCAGCGCGGGTGGACAGGGGCCTGGCTACACCTTC.

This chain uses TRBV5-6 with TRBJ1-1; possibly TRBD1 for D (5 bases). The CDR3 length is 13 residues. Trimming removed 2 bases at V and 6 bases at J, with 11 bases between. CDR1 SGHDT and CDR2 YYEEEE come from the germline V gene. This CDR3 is CASSLLQGSEAFF. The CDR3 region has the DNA TGTGCCAGCAGCTTACTGCAGGGCTCTGAAGCTTTCTTT. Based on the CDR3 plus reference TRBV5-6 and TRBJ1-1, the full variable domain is DAGVTQSPTHLIKTRGQQVTLRCSPKSGHDTVSWYQQALGQGPQFIFQYYEEEERQRGNFPDRFSGHQFPNYSSELNVNALLLGDSALYLCASSLLQGSEAFFGQGTRLTVV.

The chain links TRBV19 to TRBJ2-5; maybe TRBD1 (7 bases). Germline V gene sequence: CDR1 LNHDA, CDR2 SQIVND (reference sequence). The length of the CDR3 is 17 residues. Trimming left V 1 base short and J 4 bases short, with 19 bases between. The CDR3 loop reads CASSIVKEGAGGETQYF. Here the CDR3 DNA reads TGTGCCAGTAGTATAGTAAAGGAGGGGGCTGGTGGAGAGACCCAGTACTTC.

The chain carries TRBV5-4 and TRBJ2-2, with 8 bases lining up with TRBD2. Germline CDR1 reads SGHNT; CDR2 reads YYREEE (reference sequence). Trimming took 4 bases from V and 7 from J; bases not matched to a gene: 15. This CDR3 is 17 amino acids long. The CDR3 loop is CASSPPRSSGILGELFF. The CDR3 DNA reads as TGTGCCAGCAGCCCTCCCCGGAGTAGCGGGATTCTCGGGGAGCTGTTTTTT.

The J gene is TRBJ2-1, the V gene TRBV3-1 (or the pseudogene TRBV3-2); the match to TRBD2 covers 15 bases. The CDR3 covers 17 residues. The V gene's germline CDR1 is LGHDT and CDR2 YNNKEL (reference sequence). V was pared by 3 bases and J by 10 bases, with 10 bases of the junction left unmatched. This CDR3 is CASSQNPGTSGGREQFF. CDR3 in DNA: TGTGCCAGCAGCCAGAACCCAGGGACTAGCGGGGGGCGGGAGCAGTTCTTC.

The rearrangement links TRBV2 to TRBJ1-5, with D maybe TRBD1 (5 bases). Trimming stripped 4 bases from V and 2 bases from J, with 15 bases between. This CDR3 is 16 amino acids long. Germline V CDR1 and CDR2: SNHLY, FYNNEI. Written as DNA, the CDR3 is TGTGCCAGCAGTGGGTCCGGCTGGGGGGGCAATCAGCCCCAGCATTTT. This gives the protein CASSGSGWGGNQPQHF.

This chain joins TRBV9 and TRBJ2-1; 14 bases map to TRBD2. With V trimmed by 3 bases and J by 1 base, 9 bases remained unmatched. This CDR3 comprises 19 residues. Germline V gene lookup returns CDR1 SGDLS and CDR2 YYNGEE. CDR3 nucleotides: TGTGCCAGCAGCGCGACTCGGACTAGCGGGAGGACTTCCTACAATGAGCAGTTCTTC. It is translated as CASSATRTSGRTSYNEQFF.

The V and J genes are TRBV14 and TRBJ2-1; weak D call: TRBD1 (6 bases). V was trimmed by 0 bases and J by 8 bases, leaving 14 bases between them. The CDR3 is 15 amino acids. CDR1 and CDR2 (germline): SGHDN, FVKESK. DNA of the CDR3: TGTGCCAGCAGCCAAGAAGGGCAGGGGAGAGATGAGCAGTTCTTC. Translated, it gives CASSQEGQGRDEQFF.